Each of the 9 T cell receptor beta chains below was sequenced from the same sample in a study of T cell responses to AZD1222 COVID-19 vaccine. Using immunoSEQ multiplex PCR, the repertoire was profiled, and TCRdb retains in-frame clones only, with some absent. The repertoire holds approximately 84,000 clones, with around 86% as singletons. Here the sequenced sample was peripheral blood, taken on day 0 of AZD1222 vaccination. All receptors come from an adult in good health.

The chain couples TRBV5-1 to TRBJ2-1, with TRBD2 matching 9 bases. The V gene end was trimmed by 4 bases and the J gene end by 2 bases; junction bases not matched to a gene: 7. This CDR3 spans 16 amino acids. CDR1 is SGHRS, CDR2 YFSETQ, per germline. The CDR3 DNA is TGCGCCAGCAGCCCGGGGACTAGCATCCCCTACAATGAGCAGTTCTTC. This codes for CASSPGTSIPYNEQFF.

The genes are TRBV6-1 and TRBJ1-5, with no clear D. V was cut by 1 base and J by 5 bases, with 6 bases left in between. The CDR3 has 13 residues. Per germline, CDR1 MNHNS and CDR2 SASEGT. CDR3 sequence (DNA): TGTGCCAGCAGTGAAGAGGTTTATCAGCCCCAGCATTTT. Amino acids: CASSEEVYQPQHF.

The chain has TRBV7-9 and TRBJ2-1, with D hard to call. The V and J ends lost 5 bases and 7 bases respectively, with 12 bases between them. This CDR3 comprises 13 residues. From germline, CDR1 is SEHNR and CDR2 FQNEAQ (reference sequence). The CDR3 DNA sequence: TGTGCCAGCAGCCCAAGGGCGGCGAATGAGCAGTTCTTC. This codes for CASSPRAANEQFF.

The chain employs TRBV28 and TRBJ1-1; D unclear. Per the germline V gene, CDR1 is MDHEN and CDR2 is SYDVKM. V lost 5 bases and J 4 bases, leaving 8 bases between the germline ends. The CDR3 extends over 12 amino acids. The CDR3 DNA sequence: TGTGCCAGCAGTCGAGAAGGCACTGAAGCTTTCTTT. This encodes CASSREGTEAFF.

V gene TRBV5-4 combines with J gene TRBJ2-5; 10 bases fit TRBD2. Germline V gene sequence: CDR1 SGHNT, CDR2 YYREEE (reference sequence). The CDR3 length is 15 residues. The V and J ends lost 5 bases and 1 base, in that order; junction bases with no gene match: 5. Here the CDR3 DNA reads TGTGCCAGCAGTCCGAGCGGGGGGGTCCAAGAGACCCAGTACTTC. This encodes CASSPSGGVQETQYF.

The CDR3 sequence: CASSQGGNNYGYTF. DNA for the CDR3: TGTGCCAGCAGCCAAGGTGGCAACAACTATGGCTACACCTTC. The V and J genes are TRBV4-2 and TRBJ1-2; D is undetermined. The germline V gene encodes CDR1 LGHNA and CDR2 YNFKEQ. The CDR3 runs 14 residues. V was shortened by 1 base and J by 2 bases, with 8 bases between the two germline ends.

The chain employs TRBV7-6 and TRBJ1-3; 10 bases are a match to TRBD1. Germline V CDR1 and CDR2: SGHVS, FNYEAQ. The length of the CDR3 is 17 residues. V trimming: 4 bases; J trimming: 0 bases; junction bases outside the gene matches: 6. In nucleotides, the CDR3 is TGTGCCAGCAGCTCGGACAGGGGGTTCGTCTCTGGAAACACCATATATTTT. The encoded protein is CASSSDRGFVSGNTIYF.

The count of this clone is one. The CDR3 DNA reads TGCGCCAGCAGCCAAGTATTGGGATACGAGCAGTACTTC. Protein product: CASSQVLGYEQYF. The rearrangement links TRBV4-3 to TRBJ2-7, with D unresolved. Trimming took 1 base from V and 4 from J, leaving 8 bases between them. There are 13 residues in the CDR3. From germline, CDR1 is LGHNA and CDR2 YSLEER.

The chain employs TRBV29-1 and TRBJ2-1; 7 bases line up with TRBD2. This CDR3 is built from 14 residues. CDR1 is SQVTM and CDR2 is ANQGSEA in the germline V gene. V lost 4 bases, J lost 3 bases, and 6 bases stayed unmatched. The chain's CDR3 is CSVVGGGRYNEQFF. CDR3 nucleotides: TGCAGCGTTGTGGGCGGGGGACGCTACAATGAGCAGTTCTTC.